The next 14 T cell receptor beta chains were all read from a single sample in a study of CD8+ T cells in alopecia areata. Noted treatment: oral pan-JAK inhibitor, 5-10 mg twice daily. Extraction of RNA preceded its reverse transcription into cDNA, which served as the sequencing template. The table came from immunoSEQ multiplex PCR; TCRdb's copy has only in-frame clones and leaves some out. Among about 300,000 clones listed, 58% were seen once. Sequencing was performed on CD4+ T cells sorted from blood, taken at week 24, from a patient treated with tofacitinib. The source of these receptors is a human donor with alopecia areata.

This clone was picked up one time. This sequence joins TRBV5-4 and TRBJ2-3; TRBD2 matches 10 bases. This CDR3 has 15 amino acids. Germline CDR1 SGHNT, CDR2 YYREEE (reference sequence). J lost 4 bases, V lost 8 bases, and 10 bases had no gene match. In DNA form, the CDR3 reads TGTGCCAGTAGGACTAGCGGACGTTCTGCAGATACGCAGTATTTT. This translates into CASRTSGRSADTQYF.

The chain couples TRBV29-1 to TRBJ2-1; 8 bases map to TRBD2. This CDR3 is built from 16 residues. V lost 4 bases, J lost 0 bases, and 8 bases stayed unmatched. Germline CDR1 and CDR2: SQVTM and ANQGSEA. CDR3 in amino acids: CSVGTAGGSSYNEQFF. DNA of the CDR3: TGCAGCGTTGGGACCGCGGGGGGAAGCTCCTACAATGAGCAGTTCTTC.

This rearrangement joins TRBV29-1 to TRBJ2-1; D not certain. The V and J ends lost 4 bases and 6 bases respectively, with 10 bases between them. The CDR3 has 12 residues. In germline, CDR1 is SQVTM, CDR2 ANQGSEA. The chain's CDR3 is CSVAVQANEQFF. In nucleotides, the CDR3 is TGCAGCGTTGCGGTCCAGGCCAATGAGCAGTTCTTC.

This chain connects TRBV2 to TRBJ1-1; D ambiguous. The germline CDR1 and CDR2 sequences are SNHLY and FYNNEI. Deletions cut 3 bases from V and 0 bases from J, with 8 bases between. The CDR3 runs to 14 residues. DNA of the CDR3: TGTGCCAGCAGTGAGCACCGAATGAACACTGAAGCTTTCTTT. Its protein is CASSEHRMNTEAFF.

The V gene is TRBV9, the J gene TRBJ2-3; 11 nucleotides align to TRBD2. Trimming removed 5 bases from V and 2 bases from J; junction bases left unmatched: 4. Germline V CDR1 and CDR2: SGDLS, YYNGEE. The length of the CDR3 is 15 residues. Written as DNA, the CDR3 is TGTGCCAGCAGTCAGACTAGCGGGGCCACAGATACGCAGTATTTT. Translated, it gives CASSQTSGATDTQYF.

This chain uses TRBV11-1 with TRBJ1-2; D is unresolved. CDR3 size: 11 residues. Per germline, CDR1 SGHAT and CDR2 FQDESV (reference sequence). V was pared by 5 bases and J by 4 bases, with 5 bases between. In DNA form, the CDR3 reads TGTGCCAGCAGCGGCCCCTATGGCTACACCTTC. Protein sequence: CASSGPYGYTF.

The chain has TRBV27 and TRBJ1-6, with 8 bases identical to TRBD1. The length of the CDR3 is 16 residues. In germline, CDR1 is MNHEY, CDR2 SMNVEV (reference sequence). Trimming at V came to 2 bases and at J to 5 bases, leaving 5 bases not matched to a gene. Written as DNA, the CDR3 is TGTGCCAGCAGTTTAGACAGGGGCCAGGATAATTCACCCCTCCACTTT. Residues: CASSLDRGQDNSPLHF.

The gene calls are TRBV9 and TRBJ2-7; D is undetermined. Germline CDR1 and CDR2: SGDLS and YYNGEE. The CDR3 sequence is 14 residues long. The V gene lost 0 bases and the J gene lost 0 bases, with 7 bases spanning the gap. The CDR3 DNA follows: TGTGCCAGCAGCGTAGGCCAGAGCTCCTACGAGCAGTACTTC. Amino acids: CASSVGQSSYEQYF.

This sequence joins TRBV30 and TRBJ2-3; D is possibly TRBD2 (5 bases). Germline V gene data show CDR1 as GTSNPN and CDR2 as SVGIG (reference sequence). The V end lost 0 bases, the J end lost 5 bases, and 12 bases lay between the germline ends. This CDR3 is built from 14 residues. This CDR3 is CAWSVGSRGDTQYF. CDR3 nucleotide sequence: TGTGCCTGGAGTGTGGGCAGCCGGGGAGATACGCAGTATTTT.

CDR3 in DNA: TGCAGCGTTCGGACATTTAGCAATCAGCCCCAGCATTTT. Translated, it gives CSVRTFSNQPQHF. V usage is TRBV29-1 and J usage is TRBJ1-5, with D perhaps matching TRBD1 (5 bases). Germline assignment: CDR1 SQVTM and CDR2 ANQGSEA. V lost 5 bases and J 0 bases, leaving 8 bases between the germline ends. This CDR3 spans 13 amino acids.

This chain links TRBV29-1 with TRBJ2-1; the D gene is possibly TRBD1 (6 bases). This CDR3 comprises 13 residues. The germline V gene encodes CDR1 SQVTM and CDR2 ANQGSEA. Deletions cut 7 bases from V and 10 bases from J, with 20 bases between. The CDR3 loop is CSGGPAPEGEQFF. The DNA of the CDR3 is TGCAGCGGGGGGCCGGCGCCCGAGGGAGAGCAGTTCTTC.

The V gene is TRBV30, the J gene TRBJ2-3; no definite D call. The CDR3 has 11 amino acids. Trimming removed 5 bases from V and 3 bases from J, with 6 bases in between. In germline, CDR1 is GTSNPN, CDR2 SVGIG (reference sequence). CDR3 sequence: CAWQRTDTQYF. CDR3 sequence (DNA): TGTGCCTGGCAACGGACAGATACGCAGTATTTT.

This clone was seen only a few times. The chain joins TRBV7-9 to TRBJ2-6, with D unresolved. V dropped 2 bases and J dropped 0 bases, with 14 bases sitting between them. CDR1 SEHNR and CDR2 FQNEAQ come from the germline V gene (reference sequence). The CDR3 contains 18 residues. This CDR3 is CASSLPQQTGSGANVLTF. The CDR3 nucleotides read TGTGCCAGCAGCTTACCGCAGCAGACTGGCTCTGGGGCCAACGTCCTGACTTTC.

V gene TRBV27 combines with J gene TRBJ2-7; D gene unclear. V was pared by 5 bases and J by 1 base, with 15 bases between. From germline, CDR1 is MNHEY and CDR2 SMNVEV (reference sequence). This CDR3 comprises 15 residues. CDR3 DNA: TGTGCCAGCAGTACAATTAGGTACACTTCCTACGAGCAGTACTTC. This encodes CASSTIRYTSYEQYF.